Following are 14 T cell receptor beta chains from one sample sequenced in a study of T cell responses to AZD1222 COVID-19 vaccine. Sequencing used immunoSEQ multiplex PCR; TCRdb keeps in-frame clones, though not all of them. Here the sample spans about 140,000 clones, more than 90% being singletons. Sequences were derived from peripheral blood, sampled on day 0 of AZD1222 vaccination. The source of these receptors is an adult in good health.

The CDR3 loop reads CSVRRDSNSPLHF. As DNA, the CDR3 is TGCAGCGTTCGCCGGGACAGTAATTCACCCCTCCACTTT. The chain uses TRBV29-1 and TRBJ1-6; 7 nucleotides match TRBD1. Germline values: CDR1 SQVTM, CDR2 ANQGSEA. The CDR3 has 13 amino acids. V was pared by 5 bases and J by 6 bases, with 4 bases of the junction left unmatched.

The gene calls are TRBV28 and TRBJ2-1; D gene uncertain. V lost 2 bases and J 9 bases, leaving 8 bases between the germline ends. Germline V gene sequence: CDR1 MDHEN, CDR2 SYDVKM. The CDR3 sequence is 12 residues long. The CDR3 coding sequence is TGTGCCAGCAGTTTAGGTCGAGGTGAGCAGTTCTTC. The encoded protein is CASSLGRGEQFF.

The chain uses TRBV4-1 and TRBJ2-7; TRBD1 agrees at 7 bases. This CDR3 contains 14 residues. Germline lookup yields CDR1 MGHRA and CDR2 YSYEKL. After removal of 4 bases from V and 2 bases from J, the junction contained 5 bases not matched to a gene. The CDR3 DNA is TGCGCCAGCAGCCCCGCCACAGGGGCCTACGAGCAGTACTTC. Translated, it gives CASSPATGAYEQYF.

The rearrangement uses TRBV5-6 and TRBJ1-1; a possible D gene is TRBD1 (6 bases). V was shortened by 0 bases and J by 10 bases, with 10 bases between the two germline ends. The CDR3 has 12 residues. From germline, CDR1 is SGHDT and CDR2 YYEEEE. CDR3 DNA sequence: TGTGCCAGCAGCTTGGACAGAGGGGGAGCTTTCTTT. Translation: CASSLDRGGAFF.

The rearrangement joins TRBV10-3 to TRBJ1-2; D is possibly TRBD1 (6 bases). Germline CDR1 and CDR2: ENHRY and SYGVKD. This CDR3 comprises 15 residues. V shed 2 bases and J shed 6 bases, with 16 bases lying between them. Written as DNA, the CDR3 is TGTGCCATCAGTGAGCCCGACTACAGGGCTCATGGCTACACCTTC. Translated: CAISEPDYRAHGYTF.

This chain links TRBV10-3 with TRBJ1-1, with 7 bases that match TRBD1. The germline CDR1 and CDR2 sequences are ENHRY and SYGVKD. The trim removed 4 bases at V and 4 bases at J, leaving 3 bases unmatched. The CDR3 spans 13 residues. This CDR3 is CAISGQGSTEAFF. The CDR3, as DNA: TGTGCCATCAGTGGACAGGGTTCCACTGAAGCTTTCTTT.

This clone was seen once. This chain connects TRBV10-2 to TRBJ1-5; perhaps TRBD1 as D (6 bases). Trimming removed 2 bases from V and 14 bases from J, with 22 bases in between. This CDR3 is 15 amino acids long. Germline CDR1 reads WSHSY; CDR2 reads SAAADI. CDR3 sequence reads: CASSERGFSNQLEHF. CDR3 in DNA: TGCGCCAGCAGTGAGAGGGGGTTTAGCAATCAGTTGGAGCATTTT.

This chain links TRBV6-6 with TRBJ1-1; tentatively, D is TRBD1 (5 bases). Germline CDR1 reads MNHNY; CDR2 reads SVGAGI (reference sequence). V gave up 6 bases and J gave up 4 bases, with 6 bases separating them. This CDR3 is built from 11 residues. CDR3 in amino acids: CASRGGTEAFF. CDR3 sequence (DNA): TGTGCCAGCAGGGGGGGCACTGAAGCTTTCTTT.

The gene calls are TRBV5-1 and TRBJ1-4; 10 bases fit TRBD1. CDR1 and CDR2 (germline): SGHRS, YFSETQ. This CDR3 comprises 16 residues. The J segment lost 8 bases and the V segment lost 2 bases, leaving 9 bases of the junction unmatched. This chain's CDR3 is CASSFEPGTGDEKLFF. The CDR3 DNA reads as TGCGCCAGCAGCTTTGAGCCCGGGACAGGGGACGAAAAACTGTTTTTT.

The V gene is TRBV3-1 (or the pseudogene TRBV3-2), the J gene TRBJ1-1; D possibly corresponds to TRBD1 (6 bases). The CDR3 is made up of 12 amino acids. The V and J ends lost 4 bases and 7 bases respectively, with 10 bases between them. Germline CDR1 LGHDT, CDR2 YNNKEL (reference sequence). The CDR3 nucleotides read TGTGCCAGCAGCCTTGACAGGCATGAAGCTTTCTTT. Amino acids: CASSLDRHEAFF.

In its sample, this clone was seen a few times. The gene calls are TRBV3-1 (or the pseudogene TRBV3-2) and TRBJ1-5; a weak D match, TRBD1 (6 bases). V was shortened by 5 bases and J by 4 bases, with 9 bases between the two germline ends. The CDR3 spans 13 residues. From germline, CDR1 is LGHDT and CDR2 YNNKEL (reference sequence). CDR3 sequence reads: CASSKTGNQPQHF. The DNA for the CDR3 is TGTGCCAGCAGCAAAACAGGGAATCAGCCCCAGCATTTT.

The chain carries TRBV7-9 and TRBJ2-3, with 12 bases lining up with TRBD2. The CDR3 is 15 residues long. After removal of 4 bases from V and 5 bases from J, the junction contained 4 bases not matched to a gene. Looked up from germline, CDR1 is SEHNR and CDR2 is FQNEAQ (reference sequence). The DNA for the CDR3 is TGTGCCAGCAGCTACACTAGCGGGGGGAAAGATACGCAGTATTTT. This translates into CASSYTSGGKDTQYF.

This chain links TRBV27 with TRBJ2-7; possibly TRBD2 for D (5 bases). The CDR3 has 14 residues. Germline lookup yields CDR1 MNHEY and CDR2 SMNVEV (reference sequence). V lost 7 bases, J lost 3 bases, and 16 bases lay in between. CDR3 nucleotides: TGTGCCAGCACCCCTCGGGGTTTAGGCTACGAGCAGTACTTC. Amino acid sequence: CASTPRGLGYEQYF.

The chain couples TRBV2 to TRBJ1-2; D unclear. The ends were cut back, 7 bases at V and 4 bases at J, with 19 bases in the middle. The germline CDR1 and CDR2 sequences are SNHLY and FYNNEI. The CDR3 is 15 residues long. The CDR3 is CASTGEDYSRYGYTF. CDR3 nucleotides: TGTGCCAGCACCGGGGAGGACTACTCCCGCTATGGCTACACCTTC.